This T cell receptor beta chain was captured in a study of regulatory T cells in long-lasting Graves disease. At the level of the study: The study enrolled newly diagnosed Graves' patients on antithyroid drugs under 3 months.

Described time point: newly diagnosed GD, antithyroid drugs for less than 3 months. Scientists built the TCR library using RNA that was extracted from PBMCs. American Thyroid Association guidelines defined Graves' disease diagnosis. From each patient, roughly 9 milliliters of peripheral blood was drawn and collected into an EDTA anticoagulant tube. Many counts were recorded for this clonotype. The CDR3 runs to 13 residues. Germline-derived CDR1 and CDR2 are SQVTM and ANQGSEA. V was cut by 4 bases and J by 8 bases, with 17 bases left in between. For TCR beta, libraries came from iRepertoire HTBI primers and Arm-PCR of CDR3 regions. TCRdb re-called the multiplex PCR reads with MiXCR, one entry per CDR3 protein. Among about 240,000 distinct CDR3 sequences listed, about 19% were seen once.

The genes are TRBV29-1 and TRBJ1-2, with a tentative D call TRBD1 (6 bases). Sequenced material: peripheral blood mononuclear cells (PBMCs), taken at new diagnosis, from a patient treated with antithyroid drugs. The TCR sequence derives from a female donor with Graves disease. CDR3 nucleotides: TGCAGCGTTGCGACAGGTTCTTTTTCGGGCTACACCTTC. It codes for CSVATGSFSGYTF.